This T cell receptor beta chain was recorded in a study of T cells in Graves' hyperthyroidism and ophthalmopathy (dated by TCRdb to between 2018 and 2021). For the wider study: Peripheral blood samples were taken at the time of initial diagnosis, prior to any treatment. To identify TCR V-J signatures that set the groups apart, the researchers used a discovery cohort of more than 95 patients, made up of 40 to 45 with Graves' ophthalmopathy and around 58 with stable Graves' hyperthyroidism. Whether ophthalmopathy could be predicted prospectively was tested in an independent validation cohort made up of about 20 hyperthyroidism patients plus 17 patients who later progressed to ophthalmopathy. The 95 to 100 discovery patients were randomly divided into training and test sets at a 7:3 ratio. The study also compared thyroid tissue and blood T-cell repertoires from roughly 6 Graves' hyperthyroidism patients. After blood sampling, hyperthyroidism patients were treated with methimazole at a starting dose of 30 mg daily, and ophthalmopathy patients were treated with high-dose intravenous methylprednisolone. According to the paper, TCR Vbeta CDR3 sequencing was carried out on some 140 peripheral blood samples, which came from under 50 ophthalmopathy, around 75 hyperthyroidism and roughly 17 progressor patients. What the work shows at the level of the full study, not this receptor alone: During validation, the model predicted progression to ophthalmopathy a median of roughly six months ahead of onset, with almost 71% sensitivity and more than 72% specificity. Most expanded thyroid clonotypes (frequency above 0.001) were also detected in blood, a finding suggesting that blood repertoires may reflect thyroid immune responses. No statistical method was used to set the sample size in advance, and investigators knew the group allocation. Ophthalmopathy was separated from stable hyperthyroidism by a 13 V-J signature model, with around 90% sensitivity and just over 81% specificity obtained in cross-validation and 80%/75% obtained in testing.

The TCR beta CDR3 regions were amplified from the RNA transcripts. A first-round RT-PCR of the TCR CDR3 used the HTBI primer set with the Qiagen OneStep RT-PCR kit. Libraries were constructed in a second round of multiplex PCR, after which size selection and purification were carried out. Paired-end sequencing of the libraries was performed with 100 bp reads on an Illumina HiSeq2000. In the original analysis: SOAPnuke was used to process the raw data, removing reads that contained adapters or uncalled bases, had a mean Phred below 15, or lacked an exact match to the constant primer or identifier. COPE v1.2.5 was used to merge the high-quality paired reads, and each unique nucleotide sequence was defined as a clonotype. MiTCR v1.1 was used to align clonotypes to the IMGT TRBV, TRBD and TRBJ reference segments. Analysis was restricted to V-J combinations with a frequency above 0.0001, which covered 99.2% of repertoires. The TCS score was defined as the ratio of F50 (clonal expansion) to E x V (chaos), calculated using BLOSUM62-based TCRdist between CDR3 peptides within each V-J. Welch's t-statistics and random forest reduced around 520 V-J features to under 15, which were used in a naive Bayes classifier (R e1071). TCRdb reran the public reads through fastp at Q25 and MiXCR, keeping productive beta chains. CDR3 protein duplicates are merged, each entry listing the most common genes and DNA. These V and J calls are TCRdb output, not the study's own analysis. The sample table contains hundreds of thousands of distinct CDR3 sequences; only one count was recorded for over 10% of them. Of the sample, less than 10% falls within the top ten clones.

A patient counted as having stable Graves' hyperthyroidism if no progression to ophthalmopathy occurred over 18 months of follow-up. The hyperthyroidism patients were between 18 and 65 years old and newly diagnosed, with a disease duration of less than 2 months. Any patient with an uncontrolled infection, another autoimmune disease, pregnancy or lactation was excluded. Clinical symptoms, serum thyroxine and TRAb, thyroid ultrasound, and orbital computed tomography formed the basis for the diagnoses. PBMCs were isolated from approximately 10 ml of fresh peripheral blood by Ficoll-Paque density gradient centrifugation. Total RNA was extracted using Trizol reagent, and RNA quality was assessed on an Agilent 2100 Bioanalyzer. Comments on this clonotype: Its specific antigen is unknown. The record has no base qualities; no much larger clone is one base away.

The trim is 4 bases for V and 5 bases for J, with a gap of 13 bases between the germline ends. CDR1 and CDR2 are read off the germline V gene as SGHRS and YFSETQ. From cysteine to phenylalanine, the CDR3 is 15 amino acids long. CDR3 DNA only is kept here, 45 bases in frame from base 1. Input material: blood. The receptor comes from a woman aged 18-30 years with Graves' hyperthyroidism. The sequence links TRBV5-1 to TRBJ1-6, with the D gene uncertain. The DNA sequence follows: TGCGCCAGCAGCCCCGGAGGCGCCAATAATTCACCCCTCCACTTT. It encodes CASSPGGANNSPLHF. The reference TRBV5-1 and TRBJ1-6 proteins fill in what lies around the CDR3, so the full variable domain reads KAGVTQTPRYLIKTRGQQVTLSCSPISGHRSVSWYQQTPGQGLQFLFEYFSETQRNKGNFPGRFSGRQFSNSRSEMNVSTLELGDSALYLCASSPGGANNSPLHFGNGTRLTVT.